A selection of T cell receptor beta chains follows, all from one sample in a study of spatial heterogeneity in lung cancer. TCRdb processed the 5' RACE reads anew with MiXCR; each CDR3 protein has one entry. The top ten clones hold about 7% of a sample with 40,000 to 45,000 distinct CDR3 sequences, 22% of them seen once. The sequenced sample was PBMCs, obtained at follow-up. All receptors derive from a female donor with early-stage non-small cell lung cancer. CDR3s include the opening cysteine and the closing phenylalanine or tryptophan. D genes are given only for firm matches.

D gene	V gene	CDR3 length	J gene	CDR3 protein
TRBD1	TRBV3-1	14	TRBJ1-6	CASSLLGQGSPLHF
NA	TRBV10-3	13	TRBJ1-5	CAITPQRDQPQHF
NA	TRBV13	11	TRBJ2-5	CASKGRETQYF
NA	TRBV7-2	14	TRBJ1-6	CASSLTGTNSPLHF
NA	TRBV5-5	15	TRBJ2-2	CASSLTTGNTGELFF
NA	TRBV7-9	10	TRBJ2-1	CASAGGEQFF
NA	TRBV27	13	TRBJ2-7	CASSLSGRSEQYF
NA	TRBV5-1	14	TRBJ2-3	CASGGMPGRDTQYF
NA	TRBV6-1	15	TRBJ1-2	CASSEVRRLNYGYTF
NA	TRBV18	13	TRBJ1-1	CASSRDGHTEAFF
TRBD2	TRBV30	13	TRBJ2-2	CAWPDGRTGELFF
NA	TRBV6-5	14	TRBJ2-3	CASSYGPRADTQYF
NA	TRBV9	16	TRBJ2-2	CASSARLGGNTGELFF
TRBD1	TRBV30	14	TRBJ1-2	CAWVSTGGGYGYTF
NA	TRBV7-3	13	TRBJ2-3	CASSLWTADTQYF
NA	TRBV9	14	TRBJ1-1	CASSVGQSLTEAFF
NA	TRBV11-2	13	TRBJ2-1	CAVGLDRQNEQFF
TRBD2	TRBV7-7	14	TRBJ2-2	CASSESGRAGELFF
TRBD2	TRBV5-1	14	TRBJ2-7	CASSPGLADFEQYF
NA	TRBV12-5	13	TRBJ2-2	CASGFENTGELFF
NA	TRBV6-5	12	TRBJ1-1	CASTSSRAEAFF
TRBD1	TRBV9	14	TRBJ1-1	CASSEGAMNTEAFF
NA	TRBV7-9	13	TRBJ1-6	CASSLEGESPLHF
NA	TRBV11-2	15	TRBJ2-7	CASSLVRTGSYEQYF
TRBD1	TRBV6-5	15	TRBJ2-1	CASSYLRTGDPEQFF
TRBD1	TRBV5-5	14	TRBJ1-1	CASSLTGVNTEAFF
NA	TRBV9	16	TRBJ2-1	CASSAATGGSYNEQFF
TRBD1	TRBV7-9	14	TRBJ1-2	CASSSTGVPSGYTF
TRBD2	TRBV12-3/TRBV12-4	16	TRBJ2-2	CASTDLSGRAAGELFF
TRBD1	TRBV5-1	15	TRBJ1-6	CASSIRQGQGSPLHF
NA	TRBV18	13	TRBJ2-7	CASSPSGLYEQYF
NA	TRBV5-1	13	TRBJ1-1	CASSLAPSAEAFF
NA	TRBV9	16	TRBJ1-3	CASSGQAANSGNTIYF
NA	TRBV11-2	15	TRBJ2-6	CASSFQVSGANVLTF
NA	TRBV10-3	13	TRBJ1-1	CAISGQENTEAFF
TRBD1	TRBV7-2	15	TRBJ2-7	CASSPQDRGSYEQYF
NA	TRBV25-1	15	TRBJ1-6	CASSAGGTTNSPLHF
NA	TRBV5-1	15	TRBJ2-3	CATRPLSGSTDTQYF
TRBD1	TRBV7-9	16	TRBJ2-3	CASSFTLGQGADTQYF
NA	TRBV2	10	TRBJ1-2	CASSAYGYTF
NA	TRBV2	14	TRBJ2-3	CASSVASSTDTQYF
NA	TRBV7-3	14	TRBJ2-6	CASSSRGEANVLTF
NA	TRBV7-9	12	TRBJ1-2	CASSWETDGYTF
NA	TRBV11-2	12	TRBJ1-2	CASSIPQGGYTF
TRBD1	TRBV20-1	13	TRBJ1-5	CSAGGGGGQPQHF
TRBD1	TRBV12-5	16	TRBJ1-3	CASGLVLGQGPPTIYF
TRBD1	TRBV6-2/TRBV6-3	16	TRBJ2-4	CASSYRGQLAKNIQYF
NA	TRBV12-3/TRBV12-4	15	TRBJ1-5	CASSVGTTFNQPQHF
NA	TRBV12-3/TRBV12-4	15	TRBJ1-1	CASSLDGQVNTEAFF
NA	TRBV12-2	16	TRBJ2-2	CASRLEVDGKTGELFF
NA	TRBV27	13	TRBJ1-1	CASRTPSGTKAFF
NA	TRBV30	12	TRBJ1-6	CAWSVGESPLHF
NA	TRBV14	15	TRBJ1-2	CASSPQTTGIDGYTF
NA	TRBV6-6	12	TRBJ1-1	CASTRVNTEAFF
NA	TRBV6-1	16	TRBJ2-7	CASSEYGALSSYEQYF